One and the same sample provided the 14 T cell receptor beta chains below, sequenced in a study of T cells after yellow fever vaccination. TCRdb re-analysed the 5' RACE reads in MiXCR, keeping a single row per CDR3 protein. The sample includes 150,000 to 200,000 distinct CDR3 sequences, approximately 6.2% seen only once; the top ten take about 2.7%. Specimen: CD4+ T cells sorted from PBMCs, collected on the day of the first yellow fever vaccination. Source of these receptors: a man younger than 35 who received the YFV17D yellow fever vaccine.

This clonotype was seen only a few times. The CDR3 coding sequence is TGTGCCAGCAGTTACTCGAGGTTGCAGTCCTACGAGCAGTACGTC. This sequence encodes CASSYSRLQSYEQYV. The chain recombines TRBV6-2 or TRBV6-3 with TRBJ2-7; no clear D gene. Trimming pared 0 bases from V and 1 base from J, leaving 10 bases between. Looked up from germline, CDR1 is MNHEY and CDR2 is SVGEGT. The CDR3 is 15 residues long.

About this clonotype itself: A clone one base away is much larger, so this may be a read error. The chain recombines TRBV7-2 with TRBJ2-3, with 7 bases aligning to TRBD2. V shed 6 bases and J 4 bases; nucleotides not matched to a gene: 10. This CDR3 has 15 amino acids. Germline values: CDR1 SGHTA, CDR2 FQGNSA. The CDR3 nucleotides read TGTACCAGCAGGCGGAGGGGAGGGGCCGCAGATACGCAGTATTTT. It encodes CTSRRRGGAADTQYF.

This clonotype was counted at least ten times. V gene TRBV5-1 combines with J gene TRBJ2-5; 10 bases match TRBD2. The CDR3 has 16 residues. After removal of 4 bases from V and 1 base from J, the junction contained 7 bases not matched to a gene. The germline gives CDR1 SGHRS, CDR2 YFSETQ. DNA for the CDR3: TGCGCCAGCAGCGGGCCTAGCGGGGGACCCCAAGAGACCCAGTACTTC. Protein sequence: CASSGPSGGPQETQYF.

This clonotype was found many times. The chain carries TRBV7-2 and TRBJ2-5; 8 bases align to TRBD2. The CDR3 spans 14 residues. The V gene's germline CDR1 is SGHTA and CDR2 FQGNSA. Germline trimming cut 11 bases from V and 2 bases from J; bases unmatched to any gene: 10. CDR3 in DNA: TGTGCCGAGCAGAGCGGGGGCGAACAAGAGACCCAGTACTTC. Translated, it gives CAEQSGGEQETQYF. Filled out from reference TRBV7-2 and TRBJ2-5, the complete variable domain reads GAGVSQSPSNKVTEKGKDVELRCDPISGHTALYWYRQSLGQGLEFLIYFQGNSAPDKSGLPSDRFSAERTGGSVSTLTIQRTQQEDSAVYLCAEQSGGEQETQYFGPGTRLLVL.

Here the CDR3 DNA reads TGTGCCACCAGCAGAGATCTGAAAGGGTGTGATGGCTACACCTTC. Its translation: CATSRDLKGCDGYTF. The rearrangement links TRBV15 to TRBJ1-2, with unresolved D. Trimming left V 0 bases short and J 6 bases short, with 14 bases between. The CDR3 is 15 amino acids. The germline V gene encodes CDR1 LNHNV and CDR2 YYDKDF (reference sequence).

This clonotype has a handful of counts. CDR3 protein: CATSRAISSPLHF. CDR3 DNA sequence: TGTGCCACCAGCAGGGCGATCAGTTCACCCCTCCACTTT. V usage is TRBV15 and J usage is TRBJ1-6; no clear D gene. CDR3 size: 13 residues. In germline, CDR1 is LNHNV, CDR2 YYDKDF (reference sequence). With 3 bases removed from V and 9 bases from J, the gap between germline ends came to 9 bases.

This clonotype has ten or more counts. CDR3 DNA: TGCGCCAGCAGCCCGGGACAGGGAGTGACGTATGGCTACACCTTC. Its protein is CASSPGQGVTYGYTF. The J gene is TRBJ1-2, the V gene TRBV5-1; TRBD1 matches at 9 bases. Germline V gene sequence: CDR1 SGHRS, CDR2 YFSETQ. This CDR3 is 15 amino acids long. V dropped 4 bases and J dropped 5; count of bases not matched to a gene: 9.

This clonotype was seen many times. The genes are TRBV14 and TRBJ2-2; TRBD2 agrees at 10 bases. The germline CDR1 and CDR2 sequences are SGHDN and FVKESK. The CDR3 loop spans 19 amino acids. V shed 2 bases, J shed 3 bases, and the junction held 12 bases outside the gene matches. CDR3 sequence (DNA): TGTGCCAGCAGCCAACTTAGCGGGGGGACCTTGTCTGACACCGGGGAGCTGTTTTTT. Amino acids: CASSQLSGGTLSDTGELFF.

The chain has TRBV10-3 and TRBJ2-7; D ambiguous. The V and J ends lost 10 bases and 4 bases respectively, with 17 bases between them. The CDR3 is 13 residues long. Germline CDR1 reads ENHRY; CDR2 reads SYGVKD. The CDR3 DNA sequence: TGTGCCACCAACGCTCATGGTAGGTACGAGCAGTACTTC. Protein product: CATNAHGRYEQYF.

This chain links TRBV12-3 or TRBV12-4 with TRBJ2-5; TRBD2 matches at 14 bases. Losses at the gene ends were 4 bases for V and 8 bases for J; bases not matched to a gene: 3. The CDR3 sequence is 14 residues long. CDR3 loop: CASSSGLAGVTQYF. CDR3 DNA: TGTGCCAGCAGTTCGGGACTAGCGGGGGTTACCCAGTACTTC.

The gene calls are TRBV3-1 and TRBJ2-7; the D gene is possibly TRBD2 (5 bases). V was pared by 3 bases and J by 0 bases, with 15 bases between. From germline, CDR1 is LGHDT and CDR2 YNNKEL (reference sequence). The CDR3 length is 16 residues. The CDR3 region has the DNA TGTGCCAGCAGCCACCCAATTCTGGGGAGCTCCTACGAGCAGTACTTC. Its translation is CASSHPILGSSYEQYF.

This clonotype was counted between two and nine times. V usage is TRBV5-6 and J usage is TRBJ1-3; no reliable D call. Germline CDR1 is SGHDT and CDR2 is YYEEEE. The V gene lost 7 bases and the J gene lost 0 bases, with 8 bases spanning the gap. The length of the CDR3 is 13 residues. CDR3 nucleotide sequence: TGTGCCAGCTACAGACTCTCTGGAAACACCATATATTTT. This translates into CASYRLSGNTIYF.

This clonotype was seen only a few times. This sequence joins TRBV29-1 and TRBJ2-5; 10 bases align to TRBD1. Germline-derived CDR1 and CDR2 are SQVTM and ANQGSEA. Trimming took 5 bases from V and 10 from J; bases not matched to a gene: 4. The CDR3 consists of 11 residues. In nucleotides, the CDR3 is TGCAGCGTTACGACAGGGGGCCACCAGTACTTC. It encodes CSVTTGGHQYF.

At least ten counts were recorded for this clonotype. This chain uses TRBV7-2 with TRBJ1-5; 7 nucleotides line up with TRBD1. Germline values: CDR1 SGHTA, CDR2 FQGNSA. The CDR3 is 15 residues long. J was trimmed by 6 bases and V by 5 bases; bases with no gene match: 10. The DNA of the CDR3 is TGTGCCAGCAGCCCATGGGAAGGGGGCGGTCAGCCCCAGCATTTT. It codes for CASSPWEGGGQPQHF.